What follows is one T cell receptor beta chain and its context. The data originate from a study of blood T cells in healthy people across ages. Primers used in a second PCR of roughly 6 to 12 cycles were a sample-barcoded 5' primer and a J-beta primer mix. A single record per CDR3 protein comes from TCRdb applying MiXCR to the 5' RACE reads. This sample has approximately 670,000 distinct CDR3 sequences; around 43% occur once, and the top ten carry 30%. This clonotype originated in an elderly man in good health. Sequencing was carried out using blood.

CDR3 DNA sequence: TGTGCCTGGAGTGCCCGAGGACGCCTCACAGATACGCAGTATTTT. Its protein product is CAWSARGRLTDTQYF. This chain joins TRBV30 and TRBJ2-3; D is undetermined. This CDR3 is built from 15 residues. The germline V and J ends were trimmed by 1 base and 2 bases, with 13 bases remaining between them. The germline CDR1 and CDR2 sequences are GTSNPN and SVGIG (reference sequence).